This TCR beta chain was identified during a study of glioma-infiltrating T cells after dendritic cell vaccination. Study details: The vaccine used monocyte-derived dendritic cells pulsed overnight with autologous tumor lysate. Study outcomes and limitations: Only a small number of patients had complete blood and tumor samples.

Of note for this clone: Its antigen remains unknown.

Only patients with spare fresh-frozen tumor and over two years of follow-up were included. This CDR3 is built from 15 residues. The table came from immunoSEQ multiplex PCR; TCRdb's copy has only in-frame clones and leaves some out. The data contain under 100,000 clones, roughly 89% of them singletons. This receptor was taken from a human donor with glioblastoma. The sample consisted of blood, taken before dendritic cell vaccination. The V call is TRBV21-1, the J call TRBJ2-7; the D call TRBD1 from the table was never checked on the DNA. TRBV21-1 is termed a pseudogene. Here the CDR3 DNA reads TGTGCCAGCAGCAAAGGGGGCAGGGAACGTTTTGGGCAGTACTTC. This sequence encodes CASSKGGRERFGQYF.